The 30 T cell receptor beta chains below come from one sample, sequenced in a study of T cell responses to AZD1222 COVID-19 vaccine. Clones were read by immunoSEQ multiplex PCR, and TCRdb kept only the in-frame ones, dropping some. The table has roughly 180,000 clones, about nine tenths seen once; the top ten hold 1.7%. The sequenced sample was peripheral blood, obtained 28 days after the second AZD1222 dose. The receptors originated from an adult who received the AZD1222 COVID-19 vaccine.

The rearrangement uses TRBV14 and TRBJ1-1; TRBD1 agrees at 8 bases. Germline V gene lookup returns CDR1 SGHDN and CDR2 FVKESK. With 5 bases clipped from V and 2 bases from J, the junction kept 7 bases outside the gene matches. The CDR3 is 15 residues long. CDR3 region: CASSFRQGSNTEAFF. The CDR3 DNA follows: TGTGCCAGCAGCTTCCGACAGGGGAGCAACACTGAAGCTTTCTTT.

The chain combines TRBV5-6 with TRBJ1-5, with 9 bases that match TRBD1. The CDR3 extends over 15 amino acids. With V trimmed by 4 bases and J by 5 bases, 7 bases remained unmatched. Germline loops: CDR1 SGHDT, CDR2 YYEEEE. The CDR3 DNA reads as TGTGCCAGCAGCCCCTTTTGGGACAGGGATCAGCCCCAGCATTTT. This gives the protein CASSPFWDRDQPQHF.

The chain couples TRBV7-3 to TRBJ2-1, with 13 bases identical to TRBD2. Trimming at V came to 5 bases and at J to 7 bases, leaving 8 bases not matched to a gene. Germline CDR1 and CDR2: SGHTA and FQGTGA. The CDR3 has 16 amino acids. The CDR3 DNA follows: TGTGCCAGCAGCCCCCGGACTAGCGGGAGACAAAATGAGCAGTTCTTC. Translation gives CASSPRTSGRQNEQFF.

V and J are TRBV6-2 or TRBV6-3 and TRBJ1-3; 7 nucleotides line up with TRBD1. J was trimmed by 0 bases and V by 2 bases; bases with no gene match: 10. Germline V gene data show CDR1 as MNHEY and CDR2 as SVGEGT. The CDR3 is 18 residues long. The CDR3 sequence: CASSYGFRGKSSGNTIYF. CDR3 coding DNA: TGTGCCAGCAGTTACGGCTTCAGGGGGAAGAGCTCTGGAAACACCATATATTTT.

The CDR3 reads CASSLATSGRAYNEQFF. The CDR3 coding sequence is TGTGCCAGCAGCTTAGCGACTAGCGGGAGGGCCTACAATGAGCAGTTCTTC. J is TRBJ2-1 and V is TRBV7-6, with 14 bases lining up with TRBD2. Germline CDR1 reads SGHVS; CDR2 reads FNYEAQ. V dropped 0 bases and J dropped 2; count of bases not matched to a gene: 0. The CDR3 has 17 amino acids.

This chain connects TRBV27 to TRBJ2-5; D gene ambiguous. The CDR3 has 13 amino acids. Germline assignment: CDR1 MNHEY and CDR2 SMNVEV (reference sequence). Trimming removed 8 bases at V and 0 bases at J, with 10 bases between. The CDR3 bases are TGTGCCAGCTCCCTAGGGTACCAAGAGACCCAGTACTTC. Translation gives CASSLGYQETQYF.

The rearrangement joins TRBV6-2 or TRBV6-3 to TRBJ1-5, with a possible D match to TRBD1 (5 bases). The V and J ends lost 2 bases and 7 bases respectively, with 12 bases between them. Germline loops: CDR1 MNHEY, CDR2 SVGEGT. The CDR3 totals 14 residues. The CDR3 DNA reads as TGTGCCAGCAGTTACGCAGGGCCCAGCCAGCCCCAGCATTTT. Residues: CASSYAGPSQPQHF.

The chain uses TRBV3-1 (or the pseudogene TRBV3-2) and TRBJ1-3; 7 bases line up with TRBD1. Looked up from germline, CDR1 is LGHDT and CDR2 is YNNKEL (reference sequence). V dropped 4 bases and J dropped 7; count of bases not matched to a gene: 4. The CDR3 consists of 13 residues. The CDR3 nucleotides are TGTGCCAGCAGCCCGACAGGGCGGAACACCATATATTTT. It specifies CASSPTGRNTIYF.

The chain has TRBV6-1 and TRBJ2-3, with 12 bases fitting TRBD1. With V trimmed by 3 bases and J by 1 base, 8 bases remained unmatched. CDR1 and CDR2 from the germline V gene are MNHNS and SASEGT. This CDR3 has 18 amino acids. This chain's CDR3 is CASSEPPGTGGRTDTQYF. In DNA, the CDR3 is TGTGCCAGCAGTGAGCCTCCCGGGACAGGGGGCCGCACAGATACGCAGTATTTT.

The chain recombines TRBV7-9 with TRBJ2-7; D gene ambiguous. The germline V gene has CDR1 SEHNR and CDR2 FQNEAQ (reference sequence). The CDR3 is 16 amino acids. V shed 5 bases and J shed 1 base, with 18 bases lying between them. The CDR3 sequence: CASSTPGTARSYEQYF. The CDR3 DNA is TGTGCCAGCAGCACCCCAGGCACAGCAAGGTCCTACGAGCAGTACTTC.

This clone came up a few times. J is TRBJ1-1 and V is TRBV18, with 8 bases aligning to TRBD1. Trimming cost V 3 bases and J 0 bases; bases outside gene matches: 6. The CDR3 loop spans 16 amino acids. Germline values: CDR1 KGHSH, CDR2 LQKENI. CDR3 sequence (DNA): TGTGCCAGCTCACCCATGACAGGGGACATGAACACTGAAGCTTTCTTT. It specifies CASSPMTGDMNTEAFF.

The chain recombines TRBV11-2 with TRBJ2-2; D is uncertain. The V end was cut by 5 bases, the J end by 4 bases, with 8 bases between. Germline loops: CDR1 SGHAT, CDR2 FQNNGV. This CDR3 has 13 residues. In DNA, the CDR3 is TGTGCCAGCAGCCTCCGGTCCACCGGGGAGCTGTTTTTT. The encoded protein is CASSLRSTGELFF.

This chain links TRBV6-5 with TRBJ2-1; D is possibly TRBD2 (5 bases). CDR3 length equals 13 residues. Germline V CDR1 and CDR2: MNHEY, SVGAGI. Trimming took off 10 bases at V and 3 bases at J, with 13 bases between the two ends. The DNA of the CDR3 is TGTGCCACCTCCGCCGGGGACTACAATGAGCAGTTCTTC. It translates to CATSAGDYNEQFF.

The chain has TRBV5-1 and TRBJ1-5, with D tentatively TRBD1 (6 bases). V dropped 0 bases and J dropped 5 bases, with 12 bases sitting between them. The germline gives CDR1 SGHRS, CDR2 YFSETQ. The CDR3 extends over 15 amino acids. The CDR3: CASSLEGQPYQPQHF. CDR3 bases: TGCGCCAGCAGCTTGGAGGGACAACCCTATCAGCCCCAGCATTTT.

In regard to this clone: At one boundary the junction diverges from the germline segment, which might be a read error. This chain connects TRBV12-3 or TRBV12-4 to TRBJ2-1; 7 positions match TRBD1. This CDR3 is 12 amino acids long. CDR3 residues: CASSLVRDRALF. CDR3 bases: TGTGCCAGCAGTTTAGTTCGGGACAGAGCCCTCTTC.

This chain uses TRBV10-3 with TRBJ2-1, with D perhaps matching TRBD1 (6 bases). V was shortened by 2 bases and J by 6 bases, with 17 bases between the two germline ends. The germline V gene encodes CDR1 ENHRY and CDR2 SYGVKD. This CDR3 has 16 residues. The CDR3 nucleotides read TGTGCCATCAGTGAGCAACAGGGTAAAGGGGGCAATGAGCAGTTCTTC. It translates to CAISEQQGKGGNEQFF.

The chain couples TRBV29-1 to TRBJ1-4; 11 nucleotides line up with TRBD1. V shed 7 bases and J 8 bases; nucleotides not matched to a gene: 6. There are 13 residues in the CDR3. Looked up from germline, CDR1 is SQVTM and CDR2 is ANQGSEA. CDR3 in amino acids: CSAGRDRGEKLFF. In DNA form, the CDR3 reads TGCAGCGCCGGACGGGACAGGGGGGAAAAACTGTTTTTT.

V and J are TRBV4-1 and TRBJ1-6, with D possibly matching TRBD1 (5 bases). Germline values: CDR1 MGHRA, CDR2 YSYEKL. This CDR3 spans 18 amino acids. Trimming stripped 1 base from V and 5 bases from J, with 18 bases between. In DNA, the CDR3 is TGCGCCAGCAGCCAAGGTCCGGGGGTGACGCGGCATAATTCACCCCTCCACTTT. Translation: CASSQGPGVTRHNSPLHF.

The chain uses TRBV6-2 or TRBV6-3 and TRBJ1-5, with D possibly matching TRBD1 (6 bases). V was pared by 5 bases and J by 3 bases, with 14 bases between. The CDR3 has 15 residues. CDR1 and CDR2 from the germline V gene are MNHEY and SVGEGT. CDR3 bases: TGTGCCAGCAGTCGTCCGACAGGACCCAATCAGCCCCAGCATTTT. Translating gives CASSRPTGPNQPQHF.

V is TRBV29-1 and J is TRBJ1-2, with no clear D. This CDR3 has 13 amino acids. The germline gives CDR1 SQVTM, CDR2 ANQGSEA. Between the trimmed V and J ends, which lost 2 bases and 8 bases, there was a span of 15 bases. This CDR3 reads CSVEQDPQRGYTF. CDR3 bases: TGCAGCGTTGAACAGGACCCGCAGCGGGGCTACACCTTC.

CDR3 region: CASGSGGASNEQFF. The CDR3 DNA follows: TGTGCCAGCGGGTCCGGGGGGGCGAGCAATGAGCAGTTCTTC. V is TRBV6-5 and J is TRBJ2-1, with 8 bases aligning to TRBD2. V lost 8 bases and J lost 6; bases outside the gene matches: 9. The CDR3 extends over 14 amino acids. Germline V gives CDR1 MNHEY, CDR2 SVGAGI.

The V call is TRBV19, the J call TRBJ2-6; D might be TRBD1 or TRBD2, each matching 5 bases. In germline, CDR1 is LNHDA, CDR2 SQIVND (reference sequence). Trimming shortened V by 3 bases and J by 0 bases, and 9 bases separated the two germline ends. The CDR3 consists of 16 residues. The CDR3 DNA follows: TGTGCCAGTAGTATGCCGGGGCGCTCTGGGGCCAACGTCCTGACTTTC. It yields the protein CASSMPGRSGANVLTF. Drawing the rest from reference TRBV19 and TRBJ2-6, the complete variable domain is DGGITQSPKYLFRKEGQNVTLSCEQNLNHDAMYWYRQDPGQGLRLIYYSQIVNDFQKGDIAEGYSVSREKKESFPLTVTSAQKNPTAFYLCASSMPGRSGANVLTFGAGSRLTVL.

V gene TRBV19 combines with J gene TRBJ1-1; the D gene is possibly TRBD1 (6 bases). In germline, CDR1 is LNHDA, CDR2 SQIVND (reference sequence). The V gene lost 5 bases and the J gene lost 4 bases, with 11 bases spanning the gap. The CDR3 sequence is 13 residues long. CDR3 protein: CASSWGAATEAFF. The DNA of the CDR3 is TGTGCCAGTAGTTGGGGGGCGGCCACTGAAGCTTTCTTT. The whole variable domain, filled in from reference TRBV19 and TRBJ1-1, reads DGGITQSPKYLFRKEGQNVTLSCEQNLNHDAMYWYRQDPGQGLRLIYYSQIVNDFQKGDIAEGYSVSREKKESFPLTVTSAQKNPTAFYLCASSWGAATEAFFGQGTRLTVV.

The V gene is TRBV29-1, the J gene TRBJ1-2; D ambiguous. Per the germline V gene, CDR1 is SQVTM and CDR2 is ANQGSEA. V lost 1 base and J 4 bases, leaving 7 bases between the germline ends. This CDR3 is 12 amino acids long. The CDR3 coding sequence is TGCAGCGTTGAAGGGAGGAGCTATGGCTACACCTTC. Translated: CSVEGRSYGYTF.

There are a few counts of this clone. The chain is built from TRBV11-2 and TRBJ2-7; the match to TRBD1 covers 10 bases. CDR1 and CDR2 from the germline V gene are SGHAT and FQNNGV. The trim removed 1 base at V and 2 bases at J, leaving 5 bases unmatched. There are 16 residues in the CDR3. This chain's CDR3 is CASSLAPGQGTYEQYF. In DNA form, the CDR3 reads TGTGCCAGCAGCTTAGCCCCGGGACAGGGGACCTACGAGCAGTACTTC.

This chain joins TRBV4-1 and TRBJ1-5; TRBD1 aligns across 7 bases. CDR3 length: 16 amino acids. The junction had 6 bases not matched to a gene; V was cut back by 0 bases and J by 4 bases. Germline loops: CDR1 MGHRA, CDR2 YSYEKL. DNA for the CDR3: TGCGCCAGCAGCCAAGACCGGGACAGCCAAAATCAGCCCCAGCATTTT. Its protein product is CASSQDRDSQNQPQHF.

The V and J genes are TRBV6-2 or TRBV6-3 and TRBJ1-2, with a possible D match to TRBD1 (6 bases). Trimming pared 5 bases from V and 4 bases from J, leaving 8 bases between. Germline CDR1 reads MNHEY; CDR2 reads SVGEGT. The CDR3 loop spans 12 amino acids. CDR3 protein: CASSQTGYGYTF. CDR3 bases: TGTGCCAGCAGTCAGACAGGCTATGGCTACACCTTC.

This clone was found once. The V call is TRBV7-2, the J call TRBJ2-7; D gene ambiguous. V dropped 5 bases and J dropped 1 base, with 15 bases sitting between them. The CDR3 sequence is 15 residues long. Per the germline V gene, CDR1 is SGHTA and CDR2 is FQGNSA. CDR3 sequence: CASSLRTWGSYEQYF. The DNA of the CDR3 is TGTGCCAGCAGCCTCCGGACCTGGGGTTCCTACGAGCAGTACTTC.

DNA of the CDR3: TGTGCCAGCAGTTACTCAGACAGGGGCCCTAATTCACCCCTCCACTTT. This encodes CASSYSDRGPNSPLHF. The rearrangement uses TRBV6-5 and TRBJ1-6; TRBD1 agrees at 8 bases. The germline gives CDR1 MNHEY, CDR2 SVGAGI. The V segment lost 0 bases and the J segment 6 bases; nucleotides outside the gene matches: 4. This CDR3 contains 16 residues.

The chain couples TRBV30 to TRBJ2-5; a possible D gene is TRBD1 (7 bases). Germline CDR1 GTSNPN, CDR2 SVGIG (reference sequence). Trimming stripped 2 bases from V and 7 bases from J, with 14 bases between. This CDR3 spans 13 amino acids. CDR3 protein: CAWSFQGGGTQYF. CDR3 sequence (DNA): TGTGCCTGGAGTTTCCAGGGGGGAGGGACCCAGTACTTC.